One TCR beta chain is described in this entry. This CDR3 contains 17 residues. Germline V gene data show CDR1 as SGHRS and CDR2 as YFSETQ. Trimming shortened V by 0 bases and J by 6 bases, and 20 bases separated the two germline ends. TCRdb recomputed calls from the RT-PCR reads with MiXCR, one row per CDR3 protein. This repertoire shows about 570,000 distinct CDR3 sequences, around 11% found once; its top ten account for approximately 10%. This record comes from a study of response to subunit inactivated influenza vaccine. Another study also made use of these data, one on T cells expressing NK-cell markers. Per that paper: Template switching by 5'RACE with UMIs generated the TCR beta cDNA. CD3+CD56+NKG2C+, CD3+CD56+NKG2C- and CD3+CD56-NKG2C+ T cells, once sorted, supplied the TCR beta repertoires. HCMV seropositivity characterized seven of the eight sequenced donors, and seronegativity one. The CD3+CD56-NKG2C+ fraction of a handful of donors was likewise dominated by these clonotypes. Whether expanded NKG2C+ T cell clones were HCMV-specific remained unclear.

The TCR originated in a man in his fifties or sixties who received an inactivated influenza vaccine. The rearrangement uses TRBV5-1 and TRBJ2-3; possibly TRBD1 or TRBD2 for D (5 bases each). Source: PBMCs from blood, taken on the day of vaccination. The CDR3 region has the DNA TGCGCCAGCAGCTTGGCGATGCCGGGACGGAGAGAGGATACGCAGTATTTT. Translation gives CASSLAMPGRREDTQYF.